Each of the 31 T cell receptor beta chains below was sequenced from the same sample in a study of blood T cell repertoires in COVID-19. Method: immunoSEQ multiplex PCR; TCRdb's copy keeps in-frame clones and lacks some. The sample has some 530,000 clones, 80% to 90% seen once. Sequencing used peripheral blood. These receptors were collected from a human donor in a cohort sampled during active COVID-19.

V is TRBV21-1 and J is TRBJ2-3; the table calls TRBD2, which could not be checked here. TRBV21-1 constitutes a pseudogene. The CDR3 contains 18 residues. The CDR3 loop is CASSKISGLAGGTDTQYF. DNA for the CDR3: TGTGCCAGCAGCAAGATCTCGGGACTAGCGGGTGGCACAGATACGCAGTATTTT.

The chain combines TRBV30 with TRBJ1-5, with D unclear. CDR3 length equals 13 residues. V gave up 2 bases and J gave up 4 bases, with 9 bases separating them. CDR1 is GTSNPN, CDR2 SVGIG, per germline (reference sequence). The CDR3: CAWSLKENQPQHF. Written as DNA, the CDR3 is TGTGCCTGGAGTTTGAAAGAGAATCAGCCCCAGCATTTT.

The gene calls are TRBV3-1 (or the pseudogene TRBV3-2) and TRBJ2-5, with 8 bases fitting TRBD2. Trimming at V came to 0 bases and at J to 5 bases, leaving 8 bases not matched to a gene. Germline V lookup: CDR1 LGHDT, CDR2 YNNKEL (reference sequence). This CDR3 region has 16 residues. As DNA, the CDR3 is TGTGCCAGCAGCCAAGAAGGGGCGGGAGGAAGGGAGACCCAGTACTTC. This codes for CASSQEGAGGRETQYF.

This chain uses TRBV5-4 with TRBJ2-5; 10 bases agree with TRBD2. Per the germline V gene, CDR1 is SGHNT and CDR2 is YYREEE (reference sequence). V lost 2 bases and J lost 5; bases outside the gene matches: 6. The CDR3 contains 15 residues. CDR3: CASSLSGRAGETQYF. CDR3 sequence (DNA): TGTGCCAGCAGCTTAAGCGGGAGGGCCGGTGAGACCCAGTACTTC.

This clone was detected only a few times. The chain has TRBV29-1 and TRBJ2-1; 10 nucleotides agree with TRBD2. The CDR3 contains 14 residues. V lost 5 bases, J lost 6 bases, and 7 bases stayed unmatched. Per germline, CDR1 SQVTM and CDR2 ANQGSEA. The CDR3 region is CSVTAGGPFNEQFF. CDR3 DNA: TGCAGCGTTACAGCGGGAGGGCCTTTCAATGAGCAGTTCTTC.

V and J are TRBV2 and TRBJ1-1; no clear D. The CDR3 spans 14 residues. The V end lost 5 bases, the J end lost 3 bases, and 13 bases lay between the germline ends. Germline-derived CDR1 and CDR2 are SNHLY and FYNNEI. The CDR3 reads CASSLMGPDTEAFF. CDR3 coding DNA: TGTGCCAGCAGTCTAATGGGCCCGGACACTGAAGCTTTCTTT.

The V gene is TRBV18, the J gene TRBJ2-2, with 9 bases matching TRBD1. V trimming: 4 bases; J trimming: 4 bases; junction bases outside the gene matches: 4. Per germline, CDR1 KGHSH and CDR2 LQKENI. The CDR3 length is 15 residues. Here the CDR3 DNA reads TGTGCCAGCTCACGGACAGGGGTCCGCACCGGGGAGCTGTTTTTT. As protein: CASSRTGVRTGELFF.

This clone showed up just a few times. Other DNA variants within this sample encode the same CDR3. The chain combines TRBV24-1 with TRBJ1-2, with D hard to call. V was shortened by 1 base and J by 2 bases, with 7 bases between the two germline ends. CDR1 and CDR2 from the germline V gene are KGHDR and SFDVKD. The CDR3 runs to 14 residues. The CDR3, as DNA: TGTGCCACCAGTGATTTCCCCCTAAACTATGGCTACACCTTC. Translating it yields CATSDFPLNYGYTF.

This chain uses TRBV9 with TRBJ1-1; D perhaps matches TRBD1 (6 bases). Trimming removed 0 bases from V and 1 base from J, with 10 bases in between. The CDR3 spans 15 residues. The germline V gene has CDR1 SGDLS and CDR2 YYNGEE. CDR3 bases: TGTGCCAGCAGCGTAGCTTCAGGGGCGAACACTGAAGCTTTCTTT. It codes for CASSVASGANTEAFF.

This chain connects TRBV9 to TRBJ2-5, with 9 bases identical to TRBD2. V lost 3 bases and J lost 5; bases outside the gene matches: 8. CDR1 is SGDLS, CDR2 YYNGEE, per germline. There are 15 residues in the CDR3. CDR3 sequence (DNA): TGTGCCAGCAGCGGGAGTAGCGGGAGTTGGGAGACCCAGTACTTC. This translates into CASSGSSGSWETQYF.

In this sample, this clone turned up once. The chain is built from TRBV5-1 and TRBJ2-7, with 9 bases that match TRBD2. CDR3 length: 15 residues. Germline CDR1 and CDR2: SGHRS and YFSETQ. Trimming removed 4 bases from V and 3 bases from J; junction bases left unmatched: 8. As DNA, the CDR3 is TGCGCCAGCAGCCCCCTGGCGGGAGGGGTCTACGAGCAGTACTTC. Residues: CASSPLAGGVYEQYF.

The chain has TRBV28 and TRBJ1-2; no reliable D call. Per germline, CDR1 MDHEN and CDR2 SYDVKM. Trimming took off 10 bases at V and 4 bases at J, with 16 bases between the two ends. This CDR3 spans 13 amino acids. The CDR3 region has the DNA TGTGCCACCCTATTCGGAGGGTTCTATGGCTACACCTTC. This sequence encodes CATLFGGFYGYTF.

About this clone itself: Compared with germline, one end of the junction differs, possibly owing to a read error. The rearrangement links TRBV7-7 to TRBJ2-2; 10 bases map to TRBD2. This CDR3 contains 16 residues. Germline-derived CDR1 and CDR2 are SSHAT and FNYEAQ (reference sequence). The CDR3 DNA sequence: TGTGCTAGCAGCTTAGGGACTAGCGCCTTCACCGGGGAGCTGTTTTTT. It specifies CASSLGTSAFTGELFF.

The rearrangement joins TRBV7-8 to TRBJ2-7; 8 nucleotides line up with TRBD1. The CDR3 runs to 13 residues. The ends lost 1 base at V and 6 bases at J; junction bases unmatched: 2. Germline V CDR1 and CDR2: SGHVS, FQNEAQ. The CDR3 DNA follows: TGTGCCAGCAGCTTAGGGACAGGGAGCGAGCAGTACTTC. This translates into CASSLGTGSEQYF.

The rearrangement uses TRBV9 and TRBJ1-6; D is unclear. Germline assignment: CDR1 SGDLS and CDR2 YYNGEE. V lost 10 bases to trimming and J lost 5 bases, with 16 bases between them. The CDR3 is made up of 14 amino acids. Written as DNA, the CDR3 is TGTGCCTCCTCAGAGGGCAGGAATAATTCACCCCTCCACTTT. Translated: CASSEGRNNSPLHF.

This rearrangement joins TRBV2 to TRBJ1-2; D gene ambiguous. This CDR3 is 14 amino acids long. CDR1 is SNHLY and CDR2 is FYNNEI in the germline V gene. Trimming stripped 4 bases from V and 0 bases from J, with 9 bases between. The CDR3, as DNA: TGTGCCAGCAGTGCTCGCAGATCTAACTATGGCTACACCTTC. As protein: CASSARRSNYGYTF.

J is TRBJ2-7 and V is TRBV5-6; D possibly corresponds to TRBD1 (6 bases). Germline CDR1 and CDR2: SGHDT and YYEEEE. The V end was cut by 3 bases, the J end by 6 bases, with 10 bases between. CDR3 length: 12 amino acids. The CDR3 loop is CASSSTGIEQYF. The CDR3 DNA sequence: TGTGCCAGCAGCTCAACAGGGATCGAGCAGTACTTC. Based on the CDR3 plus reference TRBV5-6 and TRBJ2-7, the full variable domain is DAGVTQSPTHLIKTRGQQVTLRCSPKSGHDTVSWYQQALGQGPQFIFQYYEEEERQRGNFPDRFSGHQFPNYSSELNVNALLLGDSALYLCASSSTGIEQYFGPGTRLTVT.

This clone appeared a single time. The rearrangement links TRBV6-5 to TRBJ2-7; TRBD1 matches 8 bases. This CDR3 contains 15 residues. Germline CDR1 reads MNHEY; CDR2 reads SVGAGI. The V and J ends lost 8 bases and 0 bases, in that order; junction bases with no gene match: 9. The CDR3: CASLWGTGGSYEQYF. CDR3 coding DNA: TGTGCCAGCCTGTGGGGTACAGGGGGCTCCTACGAGCAGTACTTC.

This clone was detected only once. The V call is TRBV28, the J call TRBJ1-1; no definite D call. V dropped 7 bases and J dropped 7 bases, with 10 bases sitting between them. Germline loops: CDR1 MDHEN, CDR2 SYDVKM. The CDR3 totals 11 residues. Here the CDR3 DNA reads TGTGCCAGCAACACCGCCCGTGAAGCTTTCTTT. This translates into CASNTAREAFF.

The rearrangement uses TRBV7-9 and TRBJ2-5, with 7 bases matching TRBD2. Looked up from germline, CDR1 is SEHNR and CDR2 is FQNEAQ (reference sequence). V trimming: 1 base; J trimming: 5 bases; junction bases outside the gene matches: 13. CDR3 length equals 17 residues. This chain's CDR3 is CASSLGSVATGGETQYF. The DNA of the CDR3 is TGTGCCAGCAGCTTAGGATCAGTCGCGACCGGGGGGGAGACCCAGTACTTC.

Here the CDR3 reads CASSSGMRNEQFF. For the CDR3, the DNA is TGTGCCAGCAGCTCGGGGATGAGGAATGAGCAGTTCTTC. V is TRBV7-3 and J is TRBJ2-1; maybe TRBD2 (5 bases). The CDR3 runs to 13 residues. V was shortened by 4 bases and J by 7 bases, with 11 bases between the two germline ends. Germline V CDR1 and CDR2: SGHTA, FQGTGA. Looking up the rest from reference TRBV7-3 and TRBJ2-1 gives the full variable domain: GAGVSQTPSNKVTEKGKYVELRCDPISGHTALYWYRQSLGQGPEFLIYFQGTGAADDSGLPNDRFFAVRPEGSVSTLKIQRTERGDSAVYLCASSSGMRNEQFFGPGTRLTVL.

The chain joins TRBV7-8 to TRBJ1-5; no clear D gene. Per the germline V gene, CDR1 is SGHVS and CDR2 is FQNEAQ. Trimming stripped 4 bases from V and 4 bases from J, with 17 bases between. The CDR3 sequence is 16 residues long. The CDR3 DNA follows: TGTGCCAGCAGCTCGGAACCCGGAGCTAGTAATCAGCCCCAGCATTTT. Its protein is CASSSEPGASNQPQHF.

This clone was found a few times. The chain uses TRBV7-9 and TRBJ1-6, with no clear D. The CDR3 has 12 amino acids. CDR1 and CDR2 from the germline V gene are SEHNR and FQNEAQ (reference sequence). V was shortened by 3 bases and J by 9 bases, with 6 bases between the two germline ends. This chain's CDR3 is CASSLSGSPLHF. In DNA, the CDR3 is TGTGCCAGCAGCTTGAGCGGTTCACCCCTCCACTTT. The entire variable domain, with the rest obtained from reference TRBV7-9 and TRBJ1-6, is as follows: DTGVSQNPRHKITKRGQNVTFRCDPISEHNRLYWYRQTLGQGPEFLTYFQNEAQLEKSRLLSDRFSAERPKGSFSTLEIQRTEQGDSAMYLCASSLSGSPLHFGNGTRLTVT.

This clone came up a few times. The CDR3 region has the DNA TGTGCCAGCAGCCCCCGGTGGACAGGGGGCGGCAATCAGCCCCAGCATTTT. It is translated as CASSPRWTGGGNQPQHF. The chain employs TRBV21-1 and TRBJ1-5; the table names TRBD1, a call not compared with the DNA. TRBV21-1 is a pseudogene. This CDR3 is 17 amino acids long.

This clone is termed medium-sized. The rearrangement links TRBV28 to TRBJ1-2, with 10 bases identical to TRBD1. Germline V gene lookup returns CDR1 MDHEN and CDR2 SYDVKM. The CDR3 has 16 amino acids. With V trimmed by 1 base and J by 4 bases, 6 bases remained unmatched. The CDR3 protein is CASSLLGTGATYGYTF. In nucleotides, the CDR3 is TGTGCCAGCAGTTTATTAGGGACAGGGGCGACCTATGGCTACACCTTC.

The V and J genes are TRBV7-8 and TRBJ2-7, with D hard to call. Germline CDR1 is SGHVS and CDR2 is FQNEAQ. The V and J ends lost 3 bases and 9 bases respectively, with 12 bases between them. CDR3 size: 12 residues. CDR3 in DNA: TGTGCCAGCAGCTTCCGCTCAACGGGGCAGTACTTC. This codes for CASSFRSTGQYF.

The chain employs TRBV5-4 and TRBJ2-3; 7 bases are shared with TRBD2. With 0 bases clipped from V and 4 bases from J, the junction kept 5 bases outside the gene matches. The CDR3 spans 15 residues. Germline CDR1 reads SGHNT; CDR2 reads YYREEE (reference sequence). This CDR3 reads CASSLGGGKADTQYF. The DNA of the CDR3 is TGTGCCAGCAGCTTGGGGGGAGGGAAGGCAGATACGCAGTATTTT.

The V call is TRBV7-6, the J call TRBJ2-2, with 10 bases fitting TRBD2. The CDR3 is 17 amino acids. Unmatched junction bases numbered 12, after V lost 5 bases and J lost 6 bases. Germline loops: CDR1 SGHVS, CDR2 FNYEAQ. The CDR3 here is CASSQPILAGGPGELFF. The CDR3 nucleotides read TGTGCCAGCAGCCAACCCATCTTAGCGGGAGGCCCCGGGGAGCTGTTTTTT.

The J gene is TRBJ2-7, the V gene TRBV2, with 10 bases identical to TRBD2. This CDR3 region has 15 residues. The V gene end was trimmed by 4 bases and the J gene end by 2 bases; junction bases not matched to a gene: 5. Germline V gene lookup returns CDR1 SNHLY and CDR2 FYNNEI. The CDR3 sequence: CASSGSSGRAYEQYF. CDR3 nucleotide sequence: TGTGCCAGCAGTGGGTCGAGCGGGAGGGCCTACGAGCAGTACTTC.

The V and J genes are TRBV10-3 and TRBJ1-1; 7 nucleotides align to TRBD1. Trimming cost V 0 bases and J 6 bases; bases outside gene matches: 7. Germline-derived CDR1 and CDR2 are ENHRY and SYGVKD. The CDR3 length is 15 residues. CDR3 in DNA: TGTGCCATCAGTGAGTCAAGGGGACAGTACCCTGAAGCTTTCTTT. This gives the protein CAISESRGQYPEAFF.

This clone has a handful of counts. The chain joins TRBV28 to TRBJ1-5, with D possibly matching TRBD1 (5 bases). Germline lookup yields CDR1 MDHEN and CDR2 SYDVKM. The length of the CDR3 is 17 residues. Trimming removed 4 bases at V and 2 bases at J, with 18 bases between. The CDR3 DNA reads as TGTGCCAGCAGTTACCCTGGGGGGGTCGAGGGCAATCAGCCCCAGCATTTT. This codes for CASSYPGGVEGNQPQHF.